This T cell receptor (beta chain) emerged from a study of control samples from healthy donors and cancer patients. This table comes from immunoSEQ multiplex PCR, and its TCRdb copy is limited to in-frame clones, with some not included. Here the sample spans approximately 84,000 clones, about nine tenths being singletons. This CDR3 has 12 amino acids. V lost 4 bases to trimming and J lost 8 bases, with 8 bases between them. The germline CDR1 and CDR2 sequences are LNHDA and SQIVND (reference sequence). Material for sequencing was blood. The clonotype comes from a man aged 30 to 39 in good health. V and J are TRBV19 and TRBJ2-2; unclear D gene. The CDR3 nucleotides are TGTGCCAGTAGTACCCTTGGTGGGGAGCTGTTTTTT. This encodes CASSTLGGELFF.